This entry concerns a single T cell receptor beta chain. The sample carries other DNA sequences with the same CDR3. CDR1 and CDR2 from the germline V gene are KGHSH and LQKENI. The CDR3 consists of 16 residues. V was pared by 0 bases and J by 3 bases, with 4 bases of the junction left unmatched. The data originate from a study of beta chain features in type 1 diabetes. The sequenced template was cDNA made from the entire isolated RNA. Assay: immunoSEQ multiplex PCR; the TCRdb copy retains only in-frame clones and omits some. The sample has about 900,000 clones, 15% to 20% seen once. The rearrangement links TRBV18 to TRBJ2-7; 11 nucleotides agree with TRBD2. This clonotype was obtained from a woman aged 18-29 years in good health. Sequenced: naive CD4+ T cells from blood. CDR3 residues: CASSPPGLAGGYEQYF. CDR3 DNA sequence: TGTGCCAGCTCACCACCGGGTCTAGCGGGAGGCTACGAGCAGTACTTC.